This TCR beta chain derives from a study of OX40 agonist ivuxolimab in advanced cancers. General observations from the study: In CD8+ T cells, expanded clones were on average more numerous than in CD4+.

Trimming shortened V by 5 bases and J by 5 bases, and 12 bases separated the two germline ends. This CDR3 is 13 amino acids long. Germline V gives CDR1 MGHRA, CDR2 YSYEKL. Of note for this clone: The antigen remains undetermined.

Assay used: immunoSEQ multiplex PCR; TCRdb lists only in-frame clones, some missing. The data contain around 70,000 clones, about 88% of them seen just once; the ten biggest clones take up about 10%. V is TRBV4-1 and J is TRBJ1-1; possible D gene TRBD1, 6 bases. Sequenced here: CD4+ or CD8+ T cells sorted from blood, sampled in a trial of the OX40 agonist ivuxolimab. This clonotype was obtained from an adult with an advanced solid tumor such as melanoma, head and neck, liver or kidney cancer. The CDR3 nucleotides read TGCGCCAGCAGCGGCAGGGGAAGGACTGAAGCTTTCTTT. This codes for CASSGRGRTEAFF.